Following are 13 T cell receptor beta chains from one sample sequenced in a study of regulatory T cells in long-lasting Graves disease. In building TCR beta libraries, iRepertoire HTBI primers were used together with Arm-PCR of CDR3 regions. TCRdb redid the calling of the multiplex PCR reads with MiXCR, one entry per CDR3 protein. The sample holds roughly 450,000 distinct CDR3 sequences, approximately 22% seen once. Regarding time point: persistent/refractory GD, antithyroid drugs over 5 years with positive TRAb. Generation of the TCR library employed RNA extracted from PBMCs. This material consisted of peripheral blood mononuclear cells (PBMCs), taken when the disease was refractory, from a patient treated with antithyroid drugs. The source of these receptors is a female donor with Graves disease.

This clonotype was picked up many times. This rearrangement joins TRBV28 to TRBJ2-2; D is possibly TRBD2 (6 bases). In germline, CDR1 is MDHEN, CDR2 SYDVKM. The CDR3 is 14 residues long. Trimming took off 6 bases at V and 2 bases at J, with 10 bases between the two ends. CDR3 protein: CASRWGVNTGELFF. CDR3 sequence (DNA): TGTGCCAGCAGATGGGGGGTTAACACCGGGGAGCTGTTTTTT.

This clonotype has only a few counts. The chain couples TRBV29-1 to TRBJ2-1, with 7 bases aligning to TRBD2. After removal of 0 bases from V and 6 bases from J, the junction contained 8 bases not matched to a gene. The CDR3 sequence is 15 residues long. CDR1 SQVTM and CDR2 ANQGSEA come from the germline V gene. CDR3 amino acids: CSVEDLAVGGNEQFF. CDR3 nucleotide sequence: TGCAGCGTTGAAGATCTAGCGGTGGGGGGCAATGAGCAGTTCTTC.

Many counts were recorded for this clonotype. The chain recombines TRBV20-1 with TRBJ2-5; 7 nucleotides align to TRBD1. CDR1 and CDR2 (germline): DFQATT, SNEGSKA (reference sequence). The CDR3 sequence is 15 residues long. J gave up 5 bases and V 0 bases, and 9 bases lay outside the gene matches. The CDR3 coding sequence is TGCAGTGCTAGAGATTTAGCAGGGGGAGAGGAGACCCAGTACTTC. This encodes CSARDLAGGEETQYF.

This clonotype was counted ten times or more. J is TRBJ1-1 and V is TRBV14; D ambiguous. The V gene lost 3 bases and the J gene lost 3 bases, with 8 bases spanning the gap. This CDR3 has 13 residues. Germline CDR1 SGHDN, CDR2 FVKESK. CDR3 amino acids: CASSHRQDTEAFF. In DNA form, the CDR3 reads TGTGCCAGCAGCCACCGGCAGGACACTGAAGCTTTCTTT.

In its sample, this clonotype was seen a few times. The DNA of the CDR3 is TGCAGTGCTAGACCGGACAGGGCTACTGAAGCTTTCTTT. It yields the protein CSARPDRATEAFF. V usage is TRBV20-1 and J usage is TRBJ1-1, with 8 bases lining up with TRBD1. Unmatched junction bases numbered 4, after V lost 2 bases and J lost 5 bases. This CDR3 spans 13 amino acids. Germline CDR1 is DFQATT and CDR2 is SNEGSKA (reference sequence).

This clonotype came up a few times. The V gene is TRBV7-2, the J gene TRBJ1-5, with a tentative D call TRBD1 (5 bases). Trimming shortened V by 1 base and J by 6 bases, and 16 bases separated the two germline ends. The CDR3 runs 16 residues. Germline CDR1 reads SGHTA; CDR2 reads FQGNSA. The CDR3 nucleotides are TGTGCCAGCAGCTTAGGGACACCTGACCTCGGTCAGCCCCAGCATTTT. Amino acid sequence: CASSLGTPDLGQPQHF.

The J gene is TRBJ2-1, the V gene TRBV5-1; TRBD2 aligns across 12 bases. The CDR3 loop spans 15 amino acids. Germline V CDR1 and CDR2: SGHRS, YFSETQ. Unmatched junction bases numbered 7, after V lost 4 bases and J lost 8 bases. The CDR3: CASSTSSGGAYEQFF. The DNA for the CDR3 is TGCGCCAGCAGCACCTCTAGCGGGGGGGCTTATGAGCAGTTCTTC.

This clonotype was counted ten times or more. The V and J genes are TRBV6-1 and TRBJ2-5; 12 bases fit TRBD2. From germline, CDR1 is MNHNS and CDR2 SASEGT. The CDR3 consists of 17 residues. With 7 bases clipped from V and 5 bases from J, the junction kept 14 bases outside the gene matches. Written as DNA, the CDR3 is TGTGCCAGCAACCCCCCCCGACTAGCGGGAGTATCGGAGACCCAGTACTTC. This codes for CASNPPRLAGVSETQYF.

Many counts were recorded for this clonotype. J is TRBJ2-7 and V is TRBV15; 9 bases match TRBD2. CDR1 and CDR2 (germline): LNHNV, YYDKDF (reference sequence). The CDR3 runs to 15 residues. V gave up 0 bases and J gave up 4 bases; unmatched junction bases: 4. DNA for the CDR3: TGTGCCACCAGCAGAGATTGGCGGGGGGGATACGAGCAGTACTTC. It yields the protein CATSRDWRGGYEQYF.

The chain joins TRBV9 to TRBJ1-4; weak D call: TRBD1 (5 bases). The ends were cut back, 3 bases at V and 4 bases at J, with 13 bases in the middle. The CDR3 extends over 15 amino acids. Germline CDR1 reads SGDLS; CDR2 reads YYNGEE. The DNA of the CDR3 is TGTGCCAGCAGCGCCTCGGGACGGATTAATGAAAAACTGTTTTTT. It encodes CASSASGRINEKLFF.

The chain couples TRBV30 to TRBJ2-7; D remains ambiguous. This CDR3 spans 11 amino acids. V was shortened by 2 bases and J by 5 bases, with 7 bases between the two germline ends. From germline, CDR1 is GTSNPN and CDR2 SVGIG (reference sequence). CDR3 amino acids: CAWSSMDEQYF. The CDR3 DNA reads as TGTGCCTGGAGTTCCATGGACGAGCAGTACTTC. The full variable domain, completed using reference TRBV30 and TRBJ2-7, is SQTIHQWPATLVQPVGSPLSLECTVEGTSNPNLYWYRQAAGRGLQLLFYSVGIGQISSEVPQNLSASRPQDRQFILSSKKLLLSDSGFYLCAWSSMDEQYFGPGTRLTVT.

The chain links TRBV7-8 to TRBJ1-5; 8 bases fit TRBD1. In germline, CDR1 is SGHVS, CDR2 FQNEAQ. There are 16 residues in the CDR3. The V gene end was trimmed by 5 bases and the J gene end by 0 bases; junction bases not matched to a gene: 6. CDR3 sequence (DNA): TGTGCCAGCAGCGCGGGGACAGGACATAGCAATCAGCCCCAGCATTTT. As protein: CASSAGTGHSNQPQHF.

This clonotype has a handful of counts. CDR3 in DNA: TGTGCCTGGAGGAGGACAGTCGATGGCTACACCTTC. Its translation: CAWRRTVDGYTF. The chain combines TRBV30 with TRBJ1-2; D is perhaps TRBD1 (6 bases). Trimming removed 3 bases from V and 6 bases from J, with 11 bases in between. This CDR3 is built from 12 residues. Looked up from germline, CDR1 is GTSNPN and CDR2 is SVGIG (reference sequence).